Presented here are 22 T cell receptor beta chains from one specimen sequenced in a study of shared clonotypes between healthy human individuals. Assay used: immunoSEQ multiplex PCR; TCRdb lists only in-frame clones, some missing. The sample comprises 850,000 to 1,200,000 clones, about 75% of which are singletons, and approximately 1.3% rests with the top ten. The sample comprised memory CD4+ T cells sorted from blood. Described subset: CD45RA-negative fraction. The receptors shown here come from a man aged 18 to 35 in good health.

Note on this clone: A far larger clone is a single base away, which makes a read error likely. This same CDR3 is encoded by further DNA sequences in the sample. The chain links TRBV9 to TRBJ2-1, with a tentative D call TRBD2 (5 bases). Trimming removed 5 bases at V and 3 bases at J, with 18 bases between. This CDR3 comprises 16 residues. CDR1 SGDLS and CDR2 YYNGEE come from the germline V gene. As DNA, the CDR3 is TGTGCCAGCAGTCTAGAGGACCGACTAAACTACAATGAGCAGTTCTTC. Protein: CASSLEDRLNYNEQFF.

As for this clone: Other nucleotide sequences in the sample specify the same CDR3. The CDR3 sequence is CASSGSSGNTIYF. Written as DNA, the CDR3 is TGCGCCAGCAGTGGTAGCTCTGGAAACACCATATATTTT. The V and J genes are TRBV10-1 and TRBJ1-3; no firm D call. Trimming removed 4 bases from V and 0 bases from J, with 4 bases in between. Germline V gene lookup returns CDR1 WNHNN and CDR2 SYGVQD (reference sequence). The CDR3 spans 13 residues.

This rearrangement joins TRBV5-5 to TRBJ1-1; the D gene is possibly TRBD1 (5 bases). The CDR3 is made up of 14 amino acids. The V gene lost 5 bases and the J gene lost 7 bases, with 18 bases spanning the gap. CDR1 and CDR2 from the germline V gene are SGHKS and YYEKEE (reference sequence). CDR3 coding DNA: TGTGCCAGCAGAGGGGCTTTTGGGCTCGGTGAAGCTTTCTTT. This sequence encodes CASRGAFGLGEAFF.

The chain has TRBV7-2 and TRBJ2-7, with a weak D call TRBD2 (6 bases). Deletions cut 0 bases from V and 2 bases from J, with 11 bases between. This CDR3 is 15 amino acids long. Germline V gene sequence: CDR1 SGHTA, CDR2 FQGNSA. The CDR3 DNA reads as TGTGCCAGCAGCTTAGCCGGGACTGATCCCTACGAGCAGTACTTC. Protein: CASSLAGTDPYEQYF.

The chain recombines TRBV29-1 with TRBJ2-1; D is possibly TRBD1 (8 bases). In germline, CDR1 is SQVTM, CDR2 ANQGSEA. V was cut by 4 bases and J by 7 bases, with 26 bases left in between. CDR3 length: 17 residues. CDR3 residues: CSVGGGDDRGGWNEQFF. The CDR3 DNA reads as TGCAGCGTTGGGGGAGGGGATGACAGGGGTGGATGGAATGAGCAGTTCTTC.

This clone was observed a single time. The chain recombines TRBV7-2 with TRBJ2-3; 11 nucleotides match TRBD2. This CDR3 is built from 18 residues. J gave up 4 bases and V 1 base, and 10 bases lay outside the gene matches. CDR1 SGHTA and CDR2 FQGNSA come from the germline V gene. The CDR3, as DNA: TGTGCCAGCAGCTTAGTTAGCGGGAGGGCTGTCAACCCAGATACGCAGTATTTT. This sequence encodes CASSLVSGRAVNPDTQYF. The whole variable domain, filled in from reference TRBV7-2 and TRBJ2-3, reads GAGVSQSPSNKVTEKGKDVELRCDPISGHTALYWYRQSLGQGLEFLIYFQGNSAPDKSGLPSDRFSAERTGGSVSTLTIQRTQQEDSAVYLCASSLVSGRAVNPDTQYFGPGTRLTVL.

The chain links TRBV9 to TRBJ2-7, with 10 bases aligning to TRBD1. The V segment lost 0 bases and the J segment 7 bases; nucleotides outside the gene matches: 4. Per germline, CDR1 SGDLS and CDR2 YYNGEE. CDR3 length: 14 residues. CDR3 sequence: CASSVGQGAWEQYF. The CDR3 DNA follows: TGTGCCAGCAGCGTAGGACAGGGGGCTTGGGAGCAGTACTTC.

This chain uses TRBV7-2 with TRBJ1-3, with TRBD1 matching over 11 bases. Germline trimming cut 5 bases from V and 3 bases from J; bases unmatched to any gene: 9. The CDR3 consists of 17 residues. Germline loops: CDR1 SGHTA, CDR2 FQGNSA. The CDR3 protein is CASSRHSGTGGGNTIYF. CDR3 sequence (DNA): TGTGCCAGCAGCCGACACTCCGGGACAGGGGGTGGAAACACCATATATTTT.

This clone was seen a handful of times. The rearrangement joins TRBV7-9 to TRBJ1-2; weak D call: TRBD1 (5 bases). This CDR3 has 16 amino acids. Germline V gives CDR1 SEHNR, CDR2 FQNEAQ (reference sequence). V lost 5 bases, J lost 2 bases, and 18 bases lay in between. Here the CDR3 DNA reads TGTGCCAGCAGCCCTTCGAATCAGGGTGCCAACTATGGCTACACCTTC. This translates into CASSPSNQGANYGYTF.

The chain carries TRBV6-5 and TRBJ1-5, with D maybe TRBD1 (6 bases). This CDR3 is built from 15 residues. Germline values: CDR1 MNHEY, CDR2 SVGAGI. Trimming removed 5 bases at V and 1 base at J, with 12 bases between. CDR3 loop: CASSRNRESNQPQHF. The CDR3 nucleotides are TGTGCCAGCAGTCGGAACAGGGAAAGCAATCAGCCCCAGCATTTT.

This clone has only a few counts. The chain joins TRBV7-9 to TRBJ2-1, with TRBD2 matching 15 bases. V lost 6 bases, J lost 0 bases, and 6 bases stayed unmatched. Germline V gives CDR1 SEHNR, CDR2 FQNEAQ (reference sequence). The CDR3 is 18 residues long. The CDR3 sequence: CASRSGLAGGLSYNEQFF. DNA of the CDR3: TGTGCCAGCAGATCGGGACTAGCGGGAGGTCTCTCCTACAATGAGCAGTTCTTC.

CDR3 in DNA: TGTGCCAGCCACGACTATGGTGGCTACACCTTC. Translating gives CASHDYGGYTF. V gene TRBV6-1 combines with J gene TRBJ1-2; D unresolved. The CDR3 is made up of 11 amino acids. V dropped 8 bases and J dropped 7 bases, with 11 bases sitting between them. Per germline, CDR1 MNHNS and CDR2 SASEGT.

The rearrangement uses TRBV11-2 and TRBJ2-1, with TRBD2 identical over 12 bases. Germline trimming cut 5 bases from V and 4 bases from J; bases unmatched to any gene: 6. Germline lookup yields CDR1 SGHAT and CDR2 FQNNGV. The CDR3 is 16 residues long. As DNA, the CDR3 is TGTGCCAGCAGCGTAGGACTAGCGGGGACTTACAATGAGCAGTTCTTC. The encoded protein is CASSVGLAGTYNEQFF.

The chain carries TRBV10-2 and TRBJ2-7, with 8 bases matching TRBD1. This CDR3 is built from 15 residues. Trimming took 3 bases from V and 8 from J; bases not matched to a gene: 12. CDR1 and CDR2 from the germline V gene are WSHSY and SAAADI. CDR3 DNA sequence: TGCGCCAGCAGTGATCCAGGACAGGGTGTAAGCAAGCAGTACTTC. Translated: CASSDPGQGVSKQYF.

The chain combines TRBV28 with TRBJ2-7; D perhaps matches TRBD1 (6 bases). This CDR3 is built from 12 residues. CDR1 and CDR2 (germline): MDHEN, SYDVKM. Trimming shortened V by 3 bases and J by 9 bases, and 12 bases separated the two germline ends. The chain's CDR3 is CASSLSLQGQYF. The CDR3 DNA follows: TGTGCCAGCAGTTTGTCCCTACAGGGGCAGTACTTC. The entire variable domain, with the rest obtained from reference TRBV28 and TRBJ2-7, is as follows: DVKVTQSSRYLVKRTGEKVFLECVQDMDHENMFWYRQDPGLGLRLIYFSYDVKMKEKGDIPEGYSVSREKKERFSLILESASTNQTSMYLCASSLSLQGQYFGPGTRLTVT.

The chain joins TRBV7-9 to TRBJ2-5; D remains unclear. With 3 bases removed from V and 5 bases from J, the gap between germline ends came to 7 bases. In germline, CDR1 is SEHNR, CDR2 FQNEAQ (reference sequence). This CDR3 spans 12 amino acids. As DNA, the CDR3 is TGTGCCAGCAGCTTTGTTGGTGAGACCCAGTACTTC. It codes for CASSFVGETQYF.

CDR3 DNA: TGTGCCAGTAGTAAACGACTAGCGGGGGAGGTAGCAGATACGCAGTATTTT. Translating gives CASSKRLAGEVADTQYF. The gene calls are TRBV19 and TRBJ2-3; 12 bases align to TRBD2. The CDR3 consists of 17 residues. V dropped 4 bases and J dropped 4; count of bases not matched to a gene: 9. The germline V gene encodes CDR1 LNHDA and CDR2 SQIVND (reference sequence). The full variable domain, in which reference TRBV19 and TRBJ2-3 provide the parts outside the CDR3, is DGGITQSPKYLFRKEGQNVTLSCEQNLNHDAMYWYRQDPGQGLRLIYYSQIVNDFQKGDIAEGYSVSREKKESFPLTVTSAQKNPTAFYLCASSKRLAGEVADTQYFGPGTRLTVL.

This rearrangement joins TRBV6-6 to TRBJ2-7; 9 bases line up with TRBD1. Trimming took 2 bases from V and 4 from J; bases not matched to a gene: 6. The germline gives CDR1 MNHNY, CDR2 SVGAGI (reference sequence). The CDR3 runs 15 residues. The CDR3 bases are TGTGCCAGCAGTTACCGGACAGGGGCGGCGTACGAGCAGTACTTC. Residues: CASSYRTGAAYEQYF.

J is TRBJ1-1 and V is TRBV5-6, with TRBD1 matching over 7 bases. CDR1 SGHDT and CDR2 YYEEEE come from the germline V gene. Trimming at V came to 5 bases and at J to 5 bases, leaving 6 bases not matched to a gene. This CDR3 has 13 amino acids. The CDR3 sequence is CASRPTGQTEAFF. The DNA of the CDR3 is TGTGCCAGCAGACCGACAGGGCAAACTGAAGCTTTCTTT.

The V and J genes are TRBV9 and TRBJ2-7, with D possibly called TRBD1 or TRBD2 (6 bases each). V was clipped by 0 bases and J by 2 bases, with 12 bases between them. This CDR3 contains 15 residues. Germline lookup yields CDR1 SGDLS and CDR2 YYNGEE. The CDR3: CASSVEGGKAYEQYF. CDR3 in DNA: TGTGCCAGCAGCGTAGAGGGGGGTAAGGCCTACGAGCAGTACTTC.

This chain links TRBV6-1 with TRBJ2-5; TRBD2 matches 8 bases. The V and J ends lost 4 bases and 7 bases, in that order; junction bases with no gene match: 8. CDR1 and CDR2 (germline): MNHNS, SASEGT. This CDR3 comprises 14 residues. CDR3 protein: CASSGVSGVATQYF. CDR3 DNA sequence: TGTGCCAGCAGTGGAGTTAGCGGGGTGGCGACCCAGTACTTC.

The CDR3 sequence: CATSRQASLSTQPQHF. In DNA, the CDR3 is TGTGCCACCAGCAGACAGGCCAGTCTAAGTACTCAGCCCCAGCATTTT. The gene calls are TRBV15 and TRBJ1-5; D not certain. The V gene lost 2 bases and the J gene lost 6 bases, with 17 bases spanning the gap. The CDR3 has 16 residues. Germline loops: CDR1 LNHNV, CDR2 YYDKDF (reference sequence).